These T cell receptor beta chains were read from a single sample in a study of blood T cell repertoires in COVID-19. The protocol was immunoSEQ multiplex PCR, while the TCRdb copy is restricted to in-frame clones and leaves out a portion. The sample holds under 150,000 clones, about four fifths seen once. Sample: peripheral blood. These receptors were obtained from a woman aged 60-75 years with acute or convalescent COVID-19. Both conserved end residues are part of each CDR3. Fields, in order: clone size, CDR3 length, D gene, V gene, J gene, CDR3 protein, CDR3 DNA. A D gene is named only where the DNA matches it firmly. Clone size is shown for a subset of rows, as once, few, many or a class of expanded clone.

size: -
length: 16
D: TRBD2
V: TRBV4-1
J: TRBJ2-7
CDR3: CASSQDQAGGRYEQYF
DNA: TGCGCCAGCAGCCAAGATCAAGCGGGAGGGCGGTACGAGCAGTACTTC

size: -
length: 15
D: TRBD2
V: TRBV7-2
J: TRBJ2-7
CDR3: CASSLRLAVTYEQYF
DNA: TGTGCCAGCAGCCTTCGACTAGCGGTCACCTACGAGCAGTACTTC

size: -
length: 16
D: TRBD1
V: TRBV11-2
J: TRBJ1-3
CDR3: CASSLGQQSSGNTIYF
DNA: TGTGCCAGCAGCTTGGGACAGCAGAGCTCTGGAAACACCATATATTTT

size: -
length: 18
D: -
V: TRBV27
J: TRBJ1-4
CDR3: CASSLIVPRPGGSEKLFF
DNA: TGTGCCAGCAGTTTAATCGTTCCCAGGCCCGGAGGTAGTGAAAAACTGTTTTTT

size: -
length: 18
D: TRBD1
V: TRBV7-3
J: TRBJ2-1
CDR3: CASSLQLDRGGSYNEQFF
DNA: TGTGCCAGCAGCCTACAATTGGACAGGGGGGGCTCCTACAATGAGCAGTTCTTC

size: -
length: 16
D: -
V: TRBV19
J: TRBJ1-5
CDR3: CASSIGGIINMLPQHF
DNA: TGTGCCAGTAGTATTGGCGGTATAATCAATATGCTGCCCCAGCATTTT

size: -
length: 14
D: -
V: TRBV27
J: TRBJ1-6
CDR3: CASRRREYNSPLHF
DNA: TGTGCCAGCAGGAGACGGGAGTATAATTCACCCCTCCACTTT

size: once
length: 13
D: -
V: TRBV12-3/TRBV12-4
J: TRBJ1-3
CDR3: CASRAASGNTIYF
DNA: TGTGCCAGCAGGGCTGCCTCTGGAAACACCATATATTTT

size: -
length: 14
D: -
V: TRBV9
J: TRBJ2-2
CDR3: CASSETSQSGELFF
DNA: TGTGCCAGCAGCGAGACTAGTCAATCCGGGGAGCTGTTTTTT

size: -
length: 16
D: TRBD2
V: TRBV11-2
J: TRBJ2-3
CDR3: CASISGERGSTDTQYF
DNA: TGTGCCAGCATCTCTGGGGAGCGGGGAAGCACAGATACGCAGTATTTT

size: -
length: 14
D: TRBD1
V: TRBV6-5
J: TRBJ1-6
CDR3: CASSQQGVTSPLHF
DNA: TGTGCCAGCAGTCAACAGGGGGTCACCTCACCCCTCCACTTT

size: -
length: 13
D: -
V: TRBV5-6
J: TRBJ1-2
CDR3: CASSLGEVRSYTF
DNA: TGTGCCAGCAGCTTGGGCGAGGTGCGGAGCTACACCTTC

size: -
length: 16
D: -
V: TRBV15
J: TRBJ2-7
CDR3: CATSRDRRELLYEQYF
DNA: TGTGCCACCAGCAGAGATCGGCGGGAACTTCTATACGAGCAGTACTTC

size: -
length: 17
D: -
V: TRBV30
J: TRBJ1-3
CDR3: CAWSVDDRTWSGNTIYF
DNA: TGTGCCTGGAGTGTCGACGATAGGACATGGTCTGGAAACACCATATATTTT

size: -
length: 15
D: -
V: TRBV6-1
J: TRBJ2-7
CDR3: CASSEGRDSSYEQYF
DNA: TGTGCCAGCAGTGAGGGCCGGGACTCCTCCTACGAGCAGTACTTC

size: few
length: 14
D: -
V: TRBV6-6
J: TRBJ1-1
CDR3: CASSYGGEVTEAFF
DNA: TGTGCCAGCAGTTACGGGGGGGAAGTGACTGAAGCTTTCTTT

size: -
length: 15
D: -
V: TRBV6-5
J: TRBJ2-1
CDR3: CASVAGPEGYNEQFF
DNA: TGTGCCAGTGTGGCAGGCCCCGAGGGCTACAATGAGCAGTTCTTC

size: -
length: 14
D: -
V: TRBV28
J: TRBJ1-1
CDR3: CASSLRRTVTEAFF
DNA: TGTGCCAGCAGTTTGCGTCGGACAGTCACTGAAGCTTTCTTT

size: -
length: 14
D: TRBD1
V: TRBV18
J: TRBJ1-5
CDR3: CASSPLDRGQPQHF
DNA: TGTGCCAGCTCACCACTCGACAGGGGTCAGCCCCAGCATTTT

size: -
length: 17
D: TRBD1
V: TRBV19
J: TRBJ2-7
CDR3: CARQVWDRVRSSYEQYF
DNA: TGTGCCAGACAAGTTTGGGACAGGGTGAGGAGCTCCTACGAGCAGTACTTC

size: -
length: 13
D: -
V: TRBV3-1/TRBV3-2
J: TRBJ2-2
CDR3: CASSPSFTGELFF
DNA: TGTGCCAGCAGCCCCTCTTTCACCGGGGAGCTGTTTTTT

size: -
length: 16
D: TRBD2
V: TRBV20-1
J: TRBJ2-2
CDR3: CSASLPGSGDTGELFF
DNA: TGCAGTGCTAGTCTACCGGGGAGCGGGGATACCGGGGAGCTGTTTTTT

size: -
length: 13
D: -
V: TRBV5-1
J: TRBJ2-7
CDR3: CASSLNSPYEQYF
DNA: TGCGCCAGCAGCTTGAACAGCCCCTACGAGCAGTACTTC

size: once
length: 14
D: -
V: TRBV7-9
J: TRBJ1-4
CDR3: CASSFQGTNEKLFF
DNA: TGTGCCAGCAGCTTTCAGGGGACTAATGAAAAACTGTTTTTT

size: -
length: 15
D: -
V: TRBV9
J: TRBJ1-4
CDR3: CASSVGGGVGEKLFF
DNA: TGTGCCAGCAGCGTAGGCGGAGGGGTGGGAGAAAAACTGTTTTTT

size: once
length: 14
D: -
V: TRBV5-5
J: TRBJ2-1
CDR3: CASSLEGWGGEQFF
DNA: TGTGCCAGCAGCTTGGAAGGTTGGGGCGGTGAGCAGTTCTTC

size: -
length: 15
D: TRBD2
V: TRBV5-6
J: TRBJ2-1
CDR3: CASSLYTGGRYEQFF
DNA: TGTGCCAGCAGCTTGTATACGGGAGGGCGGTATGAGCAGTTCTTC

size: -
length: 16
D: -
V: TRBV10-2
J: TRBJ2-3
CDR3: CASSGQGPWNTDTQYF
DNA: TGCGCCAGCAGTGGTCAGGGGCCGTGGAACACAGATACGCAGTATTTT

size: -
length: 15
D: TRBD1
V: TRBV18
J: TRBJ1-5
CDR3: CASSPPGGTNQPQHF
DNA: TGTGCCAGCTCACCACCAGGGGGCACGAATCAGCCCCAGCATTTT

size: -
length: 13
D: -
V: TRBV11-2
J: TRBJ2-3
CDR3: CASSSLRGDTQYF
DNA: TGTGCCAGCAGCTCTCTCCGGGGAGATACGCAGTATTTT

size: once
length: 14
D: -
V: TRBV10-3
J: TRBJ2-5
CDR3: CAIRGGFSWETQYF
DNA: TGTGCCATCAGGGGGGGATTTAGCTGGGAGACCCAGTACTTC

size: once
length: 20
D: TRBD2
V: TRBV3-1/TRBV3-2
J: TRBJ2-5
CDR3: CASSPQGAIGLAGEEETQYF
DNA: TGTGCCAGCAGCCCCCAGGGGGCCATCGGACTAGCGGGAGAGGAAGAGACCCAGTACTTC

size: -
length: 14
D: -
V: TRBV4-3
J: TRBJ2-3
CDR3: CASSQVRDTDTQYF
DNA: TGCGCCAGCAGCCAAGTCCGGGATACAGATACGCAGTATTTT

size: -
length: 17
D: -
V: TRBV9
J: TRBJ1-3
CDR3: CASSGPLEHSSGNTIYF
DNA: TGTGCCAGCAGCGGCCCGTTAGAACACAGCTCTGGAAACACCATATATTTT

size: once
length: 13
D: -
V: TRBV3-1/TRBV3-2
J: TRBJ2-1
CDR3: CASSQVELGGQFF
DNA: TGTGCCAGCAGCCAAGTTGAATTGGGGGGGCAGTTCTTC

size: -
length: 14
D: -
V: TRBV28
J: TRBJ1-4
CDR3: CASSLVGGNEKLFF
DNA: TGTGCCAGCAGTTTAGTGGGGGGTAATGAAAAACTGTTTTTT

size: -
length: 14
D: -
V: TRBV6-5
J: TRBJ2-7
CDR3: CASVPRQETYEQYF
DNA: TGTGCCAGCGTGCCCCGACAGGAAACCTACGAGCAGTACTTC